These 17 T cell receptor beta chains were sequenced from one sample in a study of shared clonotypes between healthy human individuals (dated by TCRdb to the early 2020s). Receptor amplification or capture employed the immunoSEQ multiplex PCR assay. TCRdb retrieved this table from immuneACCESS and kept in-frame rearrangements only. Not all clones are present; in checked studies, unresolved V genes account for under half, and no reason is known for the remainder. The sample records 2 million to 2.5 million clones, approximately 95% of which are singletons. The biggest ten clones account for roughly 0.13% of the sample. The sample was naive CD4+ T cells sorted from blood. The cell subset or site tag for this specimen amounts to: CD45RA+ positively selected. These receptors came from a man younger than 30 in good health.

The chain carries TRBV5-1 and TRBJ2-5; D may be TRBD2 (7 bases). Germline assignment: CDR1 SGHRS and CDR2 YFSETQ. The CDR3 extends over 15 amino acids. Trimming cost V 6 bases and J 0 bases, with 15 bases left between them. The CDR3 is CASNEGGSNQETQYF. CDR3 sequence (DNA): TGCGCCAGCAACGAGGGGGGGTCCAACCAAGAGACCCAGTACTTC.

V and J are TRBV5-1 and TRBJ2-7, with 12 bases fitting TRBD2. The CDR3 runs 14 residues. The V and J ends lost 5 bases and 3 bases, in that order; junction bases with no gene match: 3. Germline V gene data show CDR1 as SGHRS and CDR2 as YFSETQ. CDR3 residues: CASRLAGGSYEQYF. CDR3 nucleotide sequence: TGCGCCAGCAGACTAGCGGGAGGAAGCTACGAGCAGTACTTC. Using reference TRBV5-1 and TRBJ2-7 for the parts outside the CDR3, the full variable domain is KAGVTQTPRYLIKTRGQQVTLSCSPISGHRSVSWYQQTPGQGLQFLFEYFSETQRNKGNFPGRFSGRQFSNSRSEMNVSTLELGDSALYLCASRLAGGSYEQYFGPGTRLTVT.

Comments on this clone: This specimen includes other DNA sequences encoding the same CDR3. This chain joins TRBV6-5 and TRBJ1-2; 10 bases line up with TRBD1. The CDR3 is 14 residues long. With 6 bases clipped from V and 2 bases from J, the junction kept 3 bases outside the gene matches. Germline-derived CDR1 and CDR2 are MNHEY and SVGAGI. CDR3 nucleotide sequence: TGTGCCAGCAGGTCGGGACAGGGGAACTATGGCTACACCTTC. Translation: CASRSGQGNYGYTF.

The genes are TRBV28 and TRBJ2-7; 15 bases match TRBD2. Per the germline V gene, CDR1 is MDHEN and CDR2 is SYDVKM. This CDR3 has 15 residues. V shed 8 bases, J shed 7 bases, and the junction held 9 bases outside the gene matches. CDR3: CASFGLAGGPGEQYF. The CDR3, as DNA: TGTGCCAGCTTCGGACTAGCGGGAGGGCCGGGGGAGCAGTACTTC.

This chain uses TRBV7-6 with TRBJ2-5, with 9 bases lining up with TRBD1. V lost 5 bases to trimming and J lost 8 bases; unmatched junction nucleotides: 12. The CDR3 runs to 15 residues. The germline V gene has CDR1 SGHVS and CDR2 FNYEAQ. The CDR3 loop is CASSEGTGNPSTQYF. In DNA form, the CDR3 reads TGTGCCAGCAGCGAGGGGACAGGGAACCCCAGCACCCAGTACTTC.

This sequence joins TRBV2 and TRBJ1-1; D gene uncertain. The V and J ends lost 3 bases and 4 bases respectively, with 9 bases between them. Germline CDR1 is SNHLY and CDR2 is FYNNEI. The CDR3 length is 13 residues. In nucleotides, the CDR3 is TGTGCCAGCAGTGAGGAGGTTTCCACTGAAGCTTTCTTT. Translated, it gives CASSEEVSTEAFF.

With respect to this clone: Other DNA sequences from this sample encode an identical CDR3 as well. The chain has TRBV2 and TRBJ1-4; 8 bases fit TRBD1. This CDR3 is 14 amino acids long. Per germline, CDR1 SNHLY and CDR2 FYNNEI. V shed 4 bases and J 7 bases; nucleotides not matched to a gene: 5. CDR3 loop: CASSAQGAGEKLFF. In DNA form, the CDR3 reads TGTGCCAGCAGTGCGCAGGGGGCAGGTGAAAAACTGTTTTTT.

The CDR3 loop reads CASSSGDRAYGYTF. In DNA form, the CDR3 reads TGCGCCAGCAGCTCTGGGGACAGGGCCTATGGCTACACCTTC. The V call is TRBV5-1, the J call TRBJ1-2; 9 bases fit TRBD1. The CDR3 loop spans 14 amino acids. The V gene's germline CDR1 is SGHRS and CDR2 YFSETQ. The J segment lost 4 bases and the V segment lost 3 bases, leaving 4 bases of the junction unmatched.

The V call is TRBV2, the J call TRBJ1-4, with D maybe TRBD1 (6 bases). The CDR3 sequence is 15 residues long. CDR1 and CDR2 (germline): SNHLY, FYNNEI. V gave up 3 bases and J gave up 4 bases, with 12 bases separating them. CDR3 loop: CASSERYRVNEKLFF. For the CDR3, the DNA is TGTGCCAGCAGTGAGAGGTACAGGGTTAATGAAAAACTGTTTTTT.

This clone has a single count. The same CDR3 can be traced to other DNA sequences in this sample. The V and J genes are TRBV28 and TRBJ1-4, with TRBD1 identical over 7 bases. Germline V gene data show CDR1 as MDHEN and CDR2 as SYDVKM. V lost 4 bases, J lost 8 bases, and 1 base stayed unmatched. This CDR3 contains 12 residues. For the CDR3, the DNA is TGTGCCAGCAGTTCAGGGGGGGAAAAACTGTTTTTT. Translating it yields CASSSGGEKLFF. Filled out from reference TRBV28 and TRBJ1-4, the complete variable domain reads DVKVTQSSRYLVKRTGEKVFLECVQDMDHENMFWYRQDPGLGLRLIYFSYDVKMKEKGDIPEGYSVSREKKERFSLILESASTNQTSMYLCASSSGGEKLFFGSGTQLSVL.

This clone was detected once. The chain couples TRBV5-1 to TRBJ2-2; 9 bases map to TRBD2. V was pared by 7 bases and J by 2 bases, with 3 bases of the junction left unmatched. Germline V gene sequence: CDR1 SGHRS, CDR2 YFSETQ. The CDR3 totals 14 residues. CDR3: CASPTSGNTGELFF. The CDR3 bases are TGCGCCAGCCCGACTAGCGGTAACACCGGGGAGCTGTTTTTT. Full variable domain (outside the CDR3, taken from reference TRBV5-1 and TRBJ2-2): KAGVTQTPRYLIKTRGQQVTLSCSPISGHRSVSWYQQTPGQGLQFLFEYFSETQRNKGNFPGRFSGRQFSNSRSEMNVSTLELGDSALYLCASPTSGNTGELFFGEGSRLTVL.

In the case of this clone: Other nucleotide sequences from this sample produce the same CDR3. The V and J genes are TRBV6-5 and TRBJ1-3, with 8 bases identical to TRBD1. Germline-derived CDR1 and CDR2 are MNHEY and SVGAGI. This CDR3 is 15 amino acids long. V was clipped by 6 bases and J by 0 bases; unmatched bases: 4. This chain's CDR3 is CASSRGQGSGNTIYF. The CDR3, as DNA: TGTGCCAGCAGCCGTGGACAGGGCTCTGGAAACACCATATATTTT.

The chain is built from TRBV6-5 and TRBJ1-6; no definite D call. V lost 5 bases, J lost 5 bases, and 10 bases lay in between. The germline V gene encodes CDR1 MNHEY and CDR2 SVGAGI. This CDR3 spans 14 amino acids. The CDR3 sequence: CASSPLADNSPLHF. CDR3 in DNA: TGTGCCAGCAGTCCTCTGGCAGATAATTCACCCCTCCACTTT.

The chain couples TRBV9 to TRBJ2-5; D unclear. Germline V gene lookup returns CDR1 SGDLS and CDR2 YYNGEE. Trimming stripped 0 bases from V and 7 bases from J, with 13 bases between. The CDR3 consists of 14 residues. The CDR3 loop is CASSVENPDGTQYF. For the CDR3, the DNA is TGTGCCAGCAGCGTAGAAAACCCGGACGGGACCCAGTACTTC.

As for this clone: Within the sample, other DNA sequences also encode this same CDR3. CDR3 sequence: CASSLGGAGANVLTF. Here the CDR3 DNA reads TGCGCCAGCAGCTTGGGGGGCGCTGGGGCCAACGTCCTGACTTTC. The chain links TRBV5-1 to TRBJ2-6; TRBD1 might be the D (5 bases). This CDR3 is 15 amino acids long. The V end was cut by 0 bases, the J end by 2 bases, with 6 bases between. Germline assignment: CDR1 SGHRS and CDR2 YFSETQ.

The rearrangement uses TRBV30 and TRBJ2-7, with D unresolved. The germline V gene has CDR1 GTSNPN and CDR2 SVGIG (reference sequence). Trimming pared 5 bases from V and 0 bases from J, leaving 5 bases between. The CDR3 extends over 11 amino acids. The CDR3 DNA sequence: TGTGCCTGGGACCACTCCTACGAGCAGTACTTC. This codes for CAWDHSYEQYF.

The rearrangement joins TRBV5-1 to TRBJ2-7, with D unclear. The CDR3 covers 14 residues. V was trimmed by 0 bases and J by 4 bases, leaving 11 bases between them. Germline CDR1 reads SGHRS; CDR2 reads YFSETQ. Written as DNA, the CDR3 is TGCGCCAGCAGCTTGGGGACCCAAGGGTACGAGCAGTACTTC. Translated: CASSLGTQGYEQYF.